Below are 18 T cell receptor beta chains sequenced from a single sample in a study of CD8 T cells in ankylosing spondylitis. In TCRdb, the 5' RACE reads were re-called with MiXCR into one record per CDR3 protein. The table lists 160,000 or so distinct CDR3 sequences, around 9.6% of them singletons. The sequenced sample was blood, either unsorted or a sorted T cell fraction (not recorded which). Every receptor here comes from a female donor with ankylosing spondylitis or in good health (not recorded which).

The V call is TRBV28, the J call TRBJ2-7; tentatively, D is TRBD1 (6 bases). CDR1 MDHEN and CDR2 SYDVKM come from the germline V gene. V was clipped by 4 bases and J by 4 bases, with 14 bases between them. CDR3 length equals 14 residues. The CDR3 DNA follows: TGTGCCAGCAGTTACTCAGGACAGAGATACGAGCAGTACTTC. Its protein is CASSYSGQRYEQYF.

This clonotype has a handful of counts. The rearrangement uses TRBV7-8 and TRBJ1-3; 8 nucleotides match TRBD1. Germline-derived CDR1 and CDR2 are SGHVS and FQNEAQ. The ends lost 5 bases at V and 4 bases at J; junction bases unmatched: 7. The CDR3 totals 15 residues. The CDR3 sequence: CASSGRTGNGNTIYF. The CDR3 nucleotides read TGTGCCAGCAGCGGACGGACAGGGAACGGAAACACCATATATTTT. The full variable domain, in which reference TRBV7-8 and TRBJ1-3 provide the parts outside the CDR3, is GAGVSQSPRYKVAKRGQDVALRCDPISGHVSLFWYQQALGQGPEFLTYFQNEAQLDKSGLPSDRFFAERPEGSVSTLKIQRTQQEDSAVYLCASSGRTGNGNTIYFGEGSWLTVV.

This clonotype was recorded many times. The V call is TRBV4-3, the J call TRBJ2-1; D uncertain. The CDR3 covers 13 residues. The V gene lost 2 bases and the J gene lost 5 bases, with 7 bases spanning the gap. Germline-derived CDR1 and CDR2 are LGHNA and YSLEER. In DNA form, the CDR3 reads TGCGCCAGCAGCCAACTGATAGACAATGAGCAGTTCTTC. This encodes CASSQLIDNEQFF.

This clonotype came up a few times. This chain links TRBV28 with TRBJ1-2, with TRBD1 as a possible D gene (6 bases). This CDR3 is built from 14 residues. CDR1 is MDHEN, CDR2 SYDVKM, per germline. V lost 7 bases, J lost 6 bases, and 18 bases lay in between. The CDR3 DNA is TGTGCCAGCATCCCTCACCGACAGGTGGATGGCTACACCTTC. This sequence encodes CASIPHRQVDGYTF.

A few counts support this clonotype. V is TRBV25-1 and J is TRBJ2-1, with D perhaps matching TRBD2 (6 bases). The CDR3 covers 14 residues. Trimming took off 3 bases at V and 10 bases at J, with 16 bases between the two ends. Germline V gene data show CDR1 as MGHDK and CDR2 as SYGVNS. The CDR3 loop reads CASSDPGTGTEQFF. DNA for the CDR3: TGTGCCAGCAGTGACCCTGGGACTGGCACGGAGCAGTTCTTC.

This clonotype occurred a few times. The chain has TRBV27 and TRBJ2-1; the match to TRBD1 covers 9 bases. The CDR3 contains 16 residues. Trimming at V came to 1 base and at J to 7 bases, leaving 8 bases not matched to a gene. Germline V gene lookup returns CDR1 MNHEY and CDR2 SMNVEV (reference sequence). CDR3 coding DNA: TGTGCCAGCAGTTTATTCTCGACAGGGGGGTTGAATGAGCAGTTCTTC. The encoded protein is CASSLFSTGGLNEQFF.

This clonotype has just a few counts. The genes are TRBV7-9 and TRBJ2-5; 8 bases agree with TRBD1. Germline V gene lookup returns CDR1 SEHNR and CDR2 FQNEAQ (reference sequence). The CDR3 has 15 residues. The V segment lost 6 bases and the J segment 4 bases; nucleotides outside the gene matches: 10. CDR3 sequence: CASSRQGAAGETQYF. CDR3 coding DNA: TGTGCCAGCAGTCGTCAGGGGGCGGCAGGAGAGACCCAGTACTTC.

This clonotype appeared a few times. In DNA form, the CDR3 reads TGTGCCACCAGCAGAGATGAGGGGCAGTGGGGCAATCAGCCCCAGCATTTT. This sequence encodes CATSRDEGQWGNQPQHF. The chain uses TRBV15 and TRBJ1-5, with D tentatively TRBD1 (5 bases). V gave up 0 bases and J gave up 2 bases, with 14 bases separating them. CDR1 LNHNV and CDR2 YYDKDF come from the germline V gene (reference sequence). This CDR3 is built from 17 residues.

This chain links TRBV2 with TRBJ2-3; no firm D call. Germline V gene sequence: CDR1 SNHLY, CDR2 FYNNEI. The CDR3 loop spans 12 amino acids. V lost 7 bases and J 2 bases, leaving 7 bases between the germline ends. CDR3 bases: TGTGCCAGCACCCGATTCACAGATACGCAGTATTTT. Protein sequence: CASTRFTDTQYF.

The gene calls are TRBV12-3 or TRBV12-4 and TRBJ2-3; D call uncertain. V was trimmed by 1 base and J by 6 bases, leaving 11 bases between them. This CDR3 region has 14 residues. The CDR3 reads CASSLGSGVDTQYF. Here the CDR3 DNA reads TGTGCCAGCAGTTTAGGGTCCGGTGTGGATACGCAGTATTTT.

This clonotype was found many times. The chain recombines TRBV5-1 with TRBJ2-7, with D tentatively TRBD1 (5 bases). The ends were cut back, 1 base at V and 5 bases at J, with 13 bases in the middle. The germline V gene has CDR1 SGHRS and CDR2 YFSETQ. CDR3 length equals 14 residues. As DNA, the CDR3 is TGCGCCAGCAGCTTGATGGGTTTACAGGACGAGCAGTACTTC. Protein sequence: CASSLMGLQDEQYF.

The chain joins TRBV6-2 or TRBV6-3 to TRBJ2-7; D is unresolved. Trimming took 10 bases from V and 4 from J, leaving 14 bases between them. Germline V gene data show CDR1 as MNHEY and CDR2 as SVGEGT. This CDR3 has 12 amino acids. Here the CDR3 reads CATTSSLYEQYF. CDR3 DNA: TGTGCCACCACCTCCAGCCTTTACGAGCAGTACTTC.

About this clonotype: A single base separates this from a much larger clone, so it may be a read error. The rearrangement links TRBV7-9 to TRBJ2-7; D not certain. The CDR3 totals 13 residues. The V end was cut by 3 bases, the J end by 5 bases, with 11 bases between. Germline values: CDR1 SEHNR, CDR2 FQNEAQ (reference sequence). The CDR3, as DNA: TGTGCCAGCAGCTTGAAGGGCAGCAACGAGCAGTACTTC. Its translation is CASSLKGSNEQYF.

This chain joins TRBV19 and TRBJ2-3; either TRBD1 or TRBD2 may supply D (6 bases each). Germline values: CDR1 LNHDA, CDR2 SQIVND (reference sequence). The V end was cut by 2 bases, the J end by 2 bases, with 20 bases between. The length of the CDR3 is 18 residues. DNA of the CDR3: TGTGCCAGTAGTATAAGGAGGCGGGACAATGATTACACAGATACGCAGTATTTT. Protein product: CASSIRRRDNDYTDTQYF.

This clonotype was seen repeatedly, ten times or more. Without the conserved terminal phenylalanine or tryptophan, this CDR3 likely stems from a read error. DNA of the CDR3: TGTGCCAGCAGTCCCCAGAGCCTCGGAGATGAGCAGTTCTTA. Translation: CASSPQSLGDEQFL. V is TRBV12-3 or TRBV12-4 and J is TRBJ2-1; D uncertain. The CDR3 length is 14 residues. Trimming removed 5 bases from V and 8 bases from J, with 16 bases in between.

The chain couples TRBV20-1 to TRBJ1-1; no reliable D call. CDR3 length: 11 residues. Germline lookup yields CDR1 DFQATT and CDR2 SNEGSKA (reference sequence). V lost 4 bases and J lost 2, with 5 bases in between. The CDR3: CSAKDNTEAFF. For the CDR3, the DNA is TGCAGTGCTAAAGATAACACTGAAGCTTTCTTT.

V gene TRBV7-6 combines with J gene TRBJ2-3, with D possibly TRBD2 on 6 matching bases. Trimming removed 5 bases from V and 5 bases from J, with 23 bases in between. From germline, CDR1 is SGHVS and CDR2 FNYEAQ. The CDR3 loop spans 17 amino acids. CDR3 nucleotides: TGTGCCAGCAGCCTACTGAGCGGAGGGGCGGCGAGAGATACGCAGTATTTT. Translated: CASSLLSGGAARDTQYF.

The chain is built from TRBV11-2 and TRBJ2-2; the D gene could be TRBD1 or TRBD2 (5 bases each). CDR1 is SGHAT and CDR2 is FQNNGV in the germline V gene. Trimming shortened V by 3 bases and J by 5 bases, and 13 bases separated the two germline ends. The CDR3 runs 15 residues. The CDR3 coding sequence is TGTGCCAGCAGCTTCCGGGGCCCAGGTACCGGGGAGCTGTTTTTT. Translation gives CASSFRGPGTGELFF.